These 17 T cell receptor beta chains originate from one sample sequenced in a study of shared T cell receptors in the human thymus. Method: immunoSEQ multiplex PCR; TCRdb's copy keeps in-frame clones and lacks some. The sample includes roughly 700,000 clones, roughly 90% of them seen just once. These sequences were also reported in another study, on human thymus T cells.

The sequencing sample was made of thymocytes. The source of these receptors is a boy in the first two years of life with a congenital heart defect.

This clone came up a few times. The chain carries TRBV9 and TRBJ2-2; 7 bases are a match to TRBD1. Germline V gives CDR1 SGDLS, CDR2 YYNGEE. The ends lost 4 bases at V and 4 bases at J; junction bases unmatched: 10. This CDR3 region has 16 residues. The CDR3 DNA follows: TGTGCCAGCAGCCCTCGGACAGGCATCAGCACCGGGGAGCTGTTTTTT. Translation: CASSPRTGISTGELFF.

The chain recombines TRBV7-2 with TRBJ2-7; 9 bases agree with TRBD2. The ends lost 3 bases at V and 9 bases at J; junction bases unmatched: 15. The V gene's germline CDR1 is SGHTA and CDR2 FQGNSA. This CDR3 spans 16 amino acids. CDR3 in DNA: TGTGCCAGCAGCTTCTCGTCGCCTAGCGGGACGGTTGGGCAGTACTTC. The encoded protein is CASSFSSPSGTVGQYF.

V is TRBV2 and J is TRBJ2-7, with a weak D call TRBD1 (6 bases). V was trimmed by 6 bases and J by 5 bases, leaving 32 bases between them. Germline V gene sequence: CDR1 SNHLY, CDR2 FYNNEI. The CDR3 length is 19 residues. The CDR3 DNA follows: TGTGCCAGCAGGGGCGCCCCTGGACAGCGCACTGGACCAAGCGACGAGCAGTACTTC. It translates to CASRGAPGQRTGPSDEQYF. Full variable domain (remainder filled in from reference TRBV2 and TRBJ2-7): EPEVTQTPSHQVTQMGQEVILRCVPISNHLYFYWYRQILGQKVEFLVSFYNNEISEKSEIFDDQFSVERPDGSNFTLKIRSTKLEDSAMYFCASRGAPGQRTGPSDEQYFGPGTRLTVT.

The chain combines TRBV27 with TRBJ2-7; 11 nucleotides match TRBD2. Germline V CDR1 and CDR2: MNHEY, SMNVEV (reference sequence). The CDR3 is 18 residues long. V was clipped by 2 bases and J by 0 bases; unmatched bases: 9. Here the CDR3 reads CASSLTALAGAPSYEQYF. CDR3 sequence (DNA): TGTGCCAGCAGTTTAACAGCACTAGCGGGAGCCCCCTCCTACGAGCAGTACTTC.

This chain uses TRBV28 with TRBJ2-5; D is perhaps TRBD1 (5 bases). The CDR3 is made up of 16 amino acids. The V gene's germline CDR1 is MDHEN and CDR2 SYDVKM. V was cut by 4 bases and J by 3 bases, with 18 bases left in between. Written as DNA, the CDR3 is TGTGCCAGCAGTTATTCGAAGACAGACAAAGAAGAGACCCAGTACTTC. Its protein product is CASSYSKTDKEETQYF.

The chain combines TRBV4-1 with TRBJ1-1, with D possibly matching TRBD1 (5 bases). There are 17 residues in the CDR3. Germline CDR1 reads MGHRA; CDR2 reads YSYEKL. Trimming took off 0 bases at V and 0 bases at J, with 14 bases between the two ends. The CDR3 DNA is TGCGCCAGCAGCCAAGATCCCGGGGGACGTCTGAACACTGAAGCTTTCTTT. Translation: CASSQDPGGRLNTEAFF.

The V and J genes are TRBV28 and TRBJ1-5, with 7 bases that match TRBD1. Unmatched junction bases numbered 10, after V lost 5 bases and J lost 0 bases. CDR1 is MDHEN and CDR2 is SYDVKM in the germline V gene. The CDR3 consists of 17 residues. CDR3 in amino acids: CASSPRDSQNSNQPQHF. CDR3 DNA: TGTGCCAGCAGTCCTCGGGACAGTCAAAATAGCAATCAGCCCCAGCATTTT.

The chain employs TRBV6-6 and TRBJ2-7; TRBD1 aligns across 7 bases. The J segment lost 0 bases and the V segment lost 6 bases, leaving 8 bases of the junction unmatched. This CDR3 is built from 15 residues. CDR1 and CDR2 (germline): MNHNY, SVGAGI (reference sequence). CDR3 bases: TGTGCCAGCAGAACAAACCGGGACAGCTCCTACGAGCAGTACTTC. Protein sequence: CASRTNRDSSYEQYF.

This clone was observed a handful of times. This CDR3 reads CASSDWGDGELFF. CDR3 DNA: TGTGCCAGCAGTGACTGGGGGGACGGGGAGCTGTTTTTT. The gene calls are TRBV28 and TRBJ2-2, with D possibly TRBD2 on 6 matching bases. Germline V lookup: CDR1 MDHEN, CDR2 SYDVKM. V shed 5 bases and J shed 7 bases, with 11 bases lying between them. This CDR3 has 13 residues.

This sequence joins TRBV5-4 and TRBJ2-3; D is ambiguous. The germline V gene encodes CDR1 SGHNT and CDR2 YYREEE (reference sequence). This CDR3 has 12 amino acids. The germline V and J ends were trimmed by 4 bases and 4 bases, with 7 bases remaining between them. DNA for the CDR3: TGTGCCAGCAGCCATCCCCCAGATACGCAGTATTTT. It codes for CASSHPPDTQYF.

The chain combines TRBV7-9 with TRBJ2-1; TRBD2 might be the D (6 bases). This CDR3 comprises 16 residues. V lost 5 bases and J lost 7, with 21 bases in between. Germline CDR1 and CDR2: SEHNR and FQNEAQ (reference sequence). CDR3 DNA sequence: TGTGCCAGCAGCGGGACGTGGGACTCAGAGGGGAATGAGCAGTTCTTC. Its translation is CASSGTWDSEGNEQFF. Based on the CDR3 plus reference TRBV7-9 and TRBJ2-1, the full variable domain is DTGVSQNPRHKITKRGQNVTFRCDPISEHNRLYWYRQTLGQGPEFLTYFQNEAQLEKSRLLSDRFSAERPKGSFSTLEIQRTEQGDSAMYLCASSGTWDSEGNEQFFGPGTRLTVL.

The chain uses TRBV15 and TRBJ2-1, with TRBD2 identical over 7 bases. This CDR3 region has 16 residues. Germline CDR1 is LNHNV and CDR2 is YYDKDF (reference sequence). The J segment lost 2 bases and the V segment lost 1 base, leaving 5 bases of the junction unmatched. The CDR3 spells CATSRVAREPYNEQFF. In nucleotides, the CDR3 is TGTGCCACCAGCAGAGTGGCGCGGGAGCCCTACAATGAGCAGTTCTTC.

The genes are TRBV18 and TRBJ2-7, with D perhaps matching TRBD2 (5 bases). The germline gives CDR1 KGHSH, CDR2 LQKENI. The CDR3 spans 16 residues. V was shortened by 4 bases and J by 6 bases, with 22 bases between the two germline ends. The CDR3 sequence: CASSRPPGRAVVEQYF. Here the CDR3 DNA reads TGTGCCAGCTCACGACCACCCGGTAGAGCGGTCGTCGAGCAGTACTTC.

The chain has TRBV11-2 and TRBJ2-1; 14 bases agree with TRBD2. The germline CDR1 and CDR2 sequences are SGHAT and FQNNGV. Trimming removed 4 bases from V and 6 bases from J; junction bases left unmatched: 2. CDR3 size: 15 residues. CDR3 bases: TGTGCCAGCAGCTCCGGGACTAGCGGGAGCAATGAGCAGTTCTTC. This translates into CASSSGTSGSNEQFF.

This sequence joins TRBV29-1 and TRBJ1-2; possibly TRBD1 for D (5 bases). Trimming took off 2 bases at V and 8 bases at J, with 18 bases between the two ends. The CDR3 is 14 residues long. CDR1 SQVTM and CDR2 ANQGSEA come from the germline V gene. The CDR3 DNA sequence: TGCAGCGTTGAATTTGCAGGGCGTCCTTGGGGCTACACCTTC. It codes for CSVEFAGRPWGYTF.

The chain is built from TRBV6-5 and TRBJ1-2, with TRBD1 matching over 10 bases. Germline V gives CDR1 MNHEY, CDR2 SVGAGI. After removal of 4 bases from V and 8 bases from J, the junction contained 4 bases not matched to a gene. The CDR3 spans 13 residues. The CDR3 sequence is CASSSGQGEGYTF. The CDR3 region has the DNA TGTGCCAGCAGTTCCGGACAGGGGGAGGGCTACACCTTC.

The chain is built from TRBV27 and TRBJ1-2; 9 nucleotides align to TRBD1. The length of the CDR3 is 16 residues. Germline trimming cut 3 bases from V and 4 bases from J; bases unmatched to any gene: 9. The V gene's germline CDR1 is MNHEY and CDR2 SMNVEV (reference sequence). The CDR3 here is CASSFYGTGKAYGYTF. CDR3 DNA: TGTGCCAGCAGTTTCTACGGGACAGGGAAGGCCTATGGCTACACCTTC.